This T cell receptor beta chain was obtained from a study of low-dose radiotherapy and immunotherapy resistance in tumors. Study overall: Patients received cyclophosphamide 200 mg/m2 intravenously every two weeks, the day before radiation-immunotherapy. Aspirin was taken orally by patients at 300 mg daily for four cycles from cycle 1 day 1.

Losses at the gene ends were 4 bases for V and 2 bases for J; bases not matched to a gene: 5. Germline-derived CDR1 and CDR2 are SGHNT and YYREEE (reference sequence). This CDR3 is built from 16 residues. TRAV- and TRBV-specific primers were used for first-strand cDNA, which covered alpha and beta chains. It was with a constant-region primer and a V-primer adapter that TCRs were amplified over roughly 19 PCR cycles. TCRdb independently ran MiXCR on the reads; one entry per CDR3 protein. Of about 12,000 distinct CDR3 sequences in the sample, approximately 73% were seen once. Eligibility was restricted to patients presenting with advanced solid tumors that lacked tumor-infiltrating lymphocytes.

This sequence originates from a human donor with advanced metastatic prostate, ovarian, gallbladder or colorectal cancer (not recorded which). This table probably holds off-target reads from a library built for another chain. The V call is TRBV5-4, the J call TRBJ2-3; 12 nucleotides agree with TRBD2. CDR3 nucleotides: TGTGCCAGCAGCGCCGGACTAGCGGGATTCACAGATACGCAGTATTTT. Its translation: CASSAGLAGFTDTQYF.